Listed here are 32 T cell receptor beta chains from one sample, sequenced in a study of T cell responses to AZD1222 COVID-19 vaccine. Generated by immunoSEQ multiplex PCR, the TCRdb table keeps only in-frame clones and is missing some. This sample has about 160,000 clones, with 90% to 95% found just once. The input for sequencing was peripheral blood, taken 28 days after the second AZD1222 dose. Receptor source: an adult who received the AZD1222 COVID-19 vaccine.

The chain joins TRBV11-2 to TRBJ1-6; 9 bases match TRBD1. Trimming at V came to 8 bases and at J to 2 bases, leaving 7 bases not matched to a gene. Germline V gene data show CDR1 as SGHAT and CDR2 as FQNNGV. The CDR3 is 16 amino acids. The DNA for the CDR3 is TGTGCCAGCGTACCGGGACAGGGCCCCTATAATTCACCCCTCCACTTT. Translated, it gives CASVPGQGPYNSPLHF.

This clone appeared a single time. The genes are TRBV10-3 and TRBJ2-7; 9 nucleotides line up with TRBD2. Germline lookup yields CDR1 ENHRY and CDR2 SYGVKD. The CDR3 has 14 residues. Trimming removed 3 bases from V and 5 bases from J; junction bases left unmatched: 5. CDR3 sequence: CAISDVSGSHEQYF. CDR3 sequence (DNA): TGTGCCATCAGTGATGTTAGCGGGAGCCACGAGCAGTACTTC.

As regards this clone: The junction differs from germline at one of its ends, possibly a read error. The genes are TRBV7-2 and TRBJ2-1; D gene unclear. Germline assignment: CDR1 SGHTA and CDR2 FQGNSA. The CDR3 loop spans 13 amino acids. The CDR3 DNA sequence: TGTGCCAGCAGCCCTCAACGATACAATGGGCAGTTCTTC. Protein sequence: CASSPQRYNGQFF.

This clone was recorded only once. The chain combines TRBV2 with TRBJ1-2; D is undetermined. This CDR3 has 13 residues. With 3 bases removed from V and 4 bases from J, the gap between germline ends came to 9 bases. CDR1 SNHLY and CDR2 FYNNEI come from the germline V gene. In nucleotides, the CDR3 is TGTGCCAGCAGTGAGCAGGACTCCTATGGCTACACCTTC. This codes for CASSEQDSYGYTF.

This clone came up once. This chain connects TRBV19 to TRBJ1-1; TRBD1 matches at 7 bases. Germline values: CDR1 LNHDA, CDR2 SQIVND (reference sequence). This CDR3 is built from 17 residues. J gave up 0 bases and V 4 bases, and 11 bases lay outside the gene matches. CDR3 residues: CASSNGGQNYLNTEAFF. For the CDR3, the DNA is TGTGCCAGTAGTAACGGGGGACAGAACTACCTGAACACTGAAGCTTTCTTT.

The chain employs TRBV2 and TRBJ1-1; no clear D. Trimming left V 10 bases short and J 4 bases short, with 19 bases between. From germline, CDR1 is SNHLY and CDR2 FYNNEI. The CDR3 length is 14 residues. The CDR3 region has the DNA TGTGCCATGCAAACGGAGGTTGTTGGCACTGAAGCTTTCTTT. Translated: CAMQTEVVGTEAFF.

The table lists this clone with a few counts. CDR3 nucleotide sequence: TGTGCCAGTAGTTTCGGACTAGCGGGAGCTCAGGAGCAGTTCTTC. Translated, it gives CASSFGLAGAQEQFF. This chain uses TRBV19 with TRBJ2-1, with TRBD2 matching 13 bases. After removal of 5 bases from V and 10 bases from J, the junction contained 8 bases not matched to a gene. The CDR3 has 15 residues. Germline CDR1 and CDR2: LNHDA and SQIVND (reference sequence).

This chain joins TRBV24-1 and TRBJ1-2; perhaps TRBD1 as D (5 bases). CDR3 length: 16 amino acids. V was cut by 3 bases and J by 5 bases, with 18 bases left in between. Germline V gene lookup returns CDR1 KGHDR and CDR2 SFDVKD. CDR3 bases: TGTGCCACCAGTGATCCAGCCGGCTCAGAGGGGTATGGCTACACCTTC. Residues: CATSDPAGSEGYGYTF.

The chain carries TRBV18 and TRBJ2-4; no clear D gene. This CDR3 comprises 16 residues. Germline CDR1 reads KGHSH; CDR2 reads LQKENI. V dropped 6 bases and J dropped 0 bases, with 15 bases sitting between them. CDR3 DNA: TGTGCCAGCTCCCCCGTCCGAACCTCAGCCAAAAACATTCAGTACTTC. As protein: CASSPVRTSAKNIQYF.

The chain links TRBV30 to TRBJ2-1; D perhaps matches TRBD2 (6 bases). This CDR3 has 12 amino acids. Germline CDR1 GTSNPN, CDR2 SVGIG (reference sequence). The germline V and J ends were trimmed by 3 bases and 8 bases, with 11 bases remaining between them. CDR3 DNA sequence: TGTGCCTGGAGGGAGGGGAGAGATGAGCAGTTCTTC. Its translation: CAWREGRDEQFF. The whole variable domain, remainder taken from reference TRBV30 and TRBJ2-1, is SQTIHQWPATLVQPVGSPLSLECTVEGTSNPNLYWYRQAAGRGLQLLFYSVGIGQISSEVPQNLSASRPQDRQFILSSKKLLLSDSGFYLCAWREGRDEQFFGPGTRLTVL.

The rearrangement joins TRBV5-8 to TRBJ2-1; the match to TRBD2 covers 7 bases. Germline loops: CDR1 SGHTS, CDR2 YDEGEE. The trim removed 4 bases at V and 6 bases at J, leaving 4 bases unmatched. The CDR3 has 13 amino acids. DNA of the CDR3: TGTGCCAGCAGCCTGCTAGCGGCCAATGAGCAGTTCTTC. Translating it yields CASSLLAANEQFF.

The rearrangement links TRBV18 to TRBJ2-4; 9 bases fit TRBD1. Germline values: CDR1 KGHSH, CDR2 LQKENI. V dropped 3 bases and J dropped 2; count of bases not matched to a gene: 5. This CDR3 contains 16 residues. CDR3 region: CASSPRDRATKNIQYF. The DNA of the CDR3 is TGTGCCAGCTCACCCCGGGACAGGGCGACCAAAAACATTCAGTACTTC.

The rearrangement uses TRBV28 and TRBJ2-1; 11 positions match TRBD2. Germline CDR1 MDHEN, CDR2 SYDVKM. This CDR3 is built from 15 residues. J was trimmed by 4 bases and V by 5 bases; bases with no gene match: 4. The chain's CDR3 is CASSRLAGRYNEQFF. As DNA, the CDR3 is TGTGCCAGCAGTAGACTAGCGGGACGGTACAATGAGCAGTTCTTC. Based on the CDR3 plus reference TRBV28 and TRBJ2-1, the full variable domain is DVKVTQSSRYLVKRTGEKVFLECVQDMDHENMFWYRQDPGLGLRLIYFSYDVKMKEKGDIPEGYSVSREKKERFSLILESASTNQTSMYLCASSRLAGRYNEQFFGPGTRLTVL.

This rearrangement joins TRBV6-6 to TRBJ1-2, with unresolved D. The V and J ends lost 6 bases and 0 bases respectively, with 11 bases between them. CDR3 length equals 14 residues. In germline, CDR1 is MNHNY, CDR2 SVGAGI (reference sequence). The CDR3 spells CASRPRAANYGYTF. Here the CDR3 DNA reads TGTGCCAGCAGGCCCCGGGCAGCTAACTATGGCTACACCTTC.

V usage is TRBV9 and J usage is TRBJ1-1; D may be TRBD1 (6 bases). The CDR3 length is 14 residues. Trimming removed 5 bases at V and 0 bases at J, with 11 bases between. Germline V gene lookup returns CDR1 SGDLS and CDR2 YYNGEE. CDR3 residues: CASSLGGMNTEAFF. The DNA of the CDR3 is TGTGCCAGCAGTCTGGGGGGCATGAACACTGAAGCTTTCTTT.

The CDR3 nucleotides read TGTGCCAGCAGCCAAGAGGTAGCGGGAGGGAGCTACTACGAGCAGTACTTC. Amino acid sequence: CASSQEVAGGSYYEQYF. This sequence joins TRBV3-1 (or the pseudogene TRBV3-2) and TRBJ2-7, with TRBD2 matching over 11 bases. The germline gives CDR1 LGHDT, CDR2 YNNKEL (reference sequence). The CDR3 has 17 amino acids. Losses at the gene ends were 0 bases for V and 3 bases for J; bases not matched to a gene: 7.

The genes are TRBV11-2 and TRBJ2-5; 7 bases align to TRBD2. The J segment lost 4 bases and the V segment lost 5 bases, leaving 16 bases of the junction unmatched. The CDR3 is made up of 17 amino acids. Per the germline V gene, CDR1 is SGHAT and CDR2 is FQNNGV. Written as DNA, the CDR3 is TGTGCCAGCAGCGCGGAAGCGGCGGGAGTTGTATTAGAGACCCAGTACTTC. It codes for CASSAEAAGVVLETQYF.

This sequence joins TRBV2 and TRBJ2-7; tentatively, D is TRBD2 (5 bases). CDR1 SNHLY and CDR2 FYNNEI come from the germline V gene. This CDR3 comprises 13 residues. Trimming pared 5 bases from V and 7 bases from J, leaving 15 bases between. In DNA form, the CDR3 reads TGTGCCAGCAGTCAGCGGACCTACTCAGAGCAGTACTTC. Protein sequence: CASSQRTYSEQYF.

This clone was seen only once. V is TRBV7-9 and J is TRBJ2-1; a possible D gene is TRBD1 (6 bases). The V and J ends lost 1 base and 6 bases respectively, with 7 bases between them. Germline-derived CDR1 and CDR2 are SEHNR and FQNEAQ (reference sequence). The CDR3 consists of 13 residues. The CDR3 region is CASSLGQVNEQFF. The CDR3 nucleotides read TGTGCCAGCAGCTTAGGACAGGTCAATGAGCAGTTCTTC.

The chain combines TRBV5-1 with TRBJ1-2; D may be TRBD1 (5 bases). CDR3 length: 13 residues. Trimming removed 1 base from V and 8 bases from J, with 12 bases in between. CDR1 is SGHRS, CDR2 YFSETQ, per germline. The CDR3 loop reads CASSLTIGTGYTF. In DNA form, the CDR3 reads TGCGCCAGCAGCTTGACGATAGGGACGGGCTACACCTTC.

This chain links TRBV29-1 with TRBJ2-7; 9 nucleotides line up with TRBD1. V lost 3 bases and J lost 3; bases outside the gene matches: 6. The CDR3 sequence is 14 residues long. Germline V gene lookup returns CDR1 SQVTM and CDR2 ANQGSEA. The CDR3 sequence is CSVEVGQGNYEQYF. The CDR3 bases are TGCAGCGTTGAGGTCGGACAGGGGAACTACGAGCAGTACTTC.

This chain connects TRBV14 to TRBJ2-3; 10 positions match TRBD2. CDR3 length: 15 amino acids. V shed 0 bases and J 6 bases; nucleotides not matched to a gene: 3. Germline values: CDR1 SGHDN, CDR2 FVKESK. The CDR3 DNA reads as TGTGCCAGCAGCCAAGAACTAGCGGGGCCGGATACGCAGTATTTT. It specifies CASSQELAGPDTQYF.

The CDR3 loop is CASSSLEGTGDLAQETQYF. In DNA form, the CDR3 reads TGTGCCAGCAGCTCTTTAGAGGGGACAGGGGATTTGGCGCAAGAGACCCAGTACTTC. The V gene is TRBV7-9, the J gene TRBJ2-5; 10 bases are shared with TRBD1. V trimming: 4 bases; J trimming: 2 bases; junction bases outside the gene matches: 16. The germline CDR1 and CDR2 sequences are SEHNR and FQNEAQ (reference sequence). The CDR3 spans 19 residues. The complete variable domain, with remaining parts taken from reference TRBV7-9 and TRBJ2-5, reads DTGVSQNPRHKITKRGQNVTFRCDPISEHNRLYWYRQTLGQGPEFLTYFQNEAQLEKSRLLSDRFSAERPKGSFSTLEIQRTEQGDSAMYLCASSSLEGTGDLAQETQYFGPGTRLLVL.

This chain's CDR3 is CASGRDRGNTGELFF. DNA of the CDR3: TGTGCTAGTGGCCGGGACAGGGGAAACACCGGGGAGCTGTTTTTT. The J gene is TRBJ2-2, the V gene TRBV12-5; 10 bases are a match to TRBD1. Looked up from germline, CDR1 is LGHNT and CDR2 is FRNRAP. The CDR3 sequence is 15 residues long. J gave up 2 bases and V 6 bases, and 3 bases lay outside the gene matches.

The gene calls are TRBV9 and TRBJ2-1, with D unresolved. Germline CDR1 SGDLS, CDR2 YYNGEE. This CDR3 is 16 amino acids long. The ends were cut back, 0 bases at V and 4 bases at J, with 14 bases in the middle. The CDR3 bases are TGTGCCAGCAGCGTAGCCAGCTCCCTTGTTTACAATGAGCAGTTCTTC. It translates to CASSVASSLVYNEQFF.

In nucleotides, the CDR3 is TGCAGTGCCAGGGACCCTTTAAGGCAGTTCTTC. It specifies CSARDPLRQFF. This chain uses TRBV20-1 with TRBJ2-1, with D perhaps TRBD1 or TRBD2 (5 bases each). The V gene's germline CDR1 is DFQATT and CDR2 SNEGSKA (reference sequence). Trimming stripped 6 bases from V and 12 bases from J, with 15 bases between. The CDR3 has 11 amino acids.

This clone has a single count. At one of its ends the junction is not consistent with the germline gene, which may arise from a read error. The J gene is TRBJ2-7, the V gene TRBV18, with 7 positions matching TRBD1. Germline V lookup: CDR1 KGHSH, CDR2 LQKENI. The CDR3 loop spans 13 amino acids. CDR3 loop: CASSPQRDSLPIF. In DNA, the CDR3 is TGTGCCAGCTCACCCCAAAGGGACAGCCTTCCTATCTTC.

DNA of the CDR3: TGTGCCAGCAGCCAAGCCCAGTATCAGCCCCAGCATTTT. This codes for CASSQAQYQPQHF. The V call is TRBV4-2, the J call TRBJ1-5; D gene uncertain. Germline loops: CDR1 LGHNA, CDR2 YNFKEQ. CDR3 length: 13 residues. Trimming removed 1 base from V and 5 bases from J, with 6 bases in between.

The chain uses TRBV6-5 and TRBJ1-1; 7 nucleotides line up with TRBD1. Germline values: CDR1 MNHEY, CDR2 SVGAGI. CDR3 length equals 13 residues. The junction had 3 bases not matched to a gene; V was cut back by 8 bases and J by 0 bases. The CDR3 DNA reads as TGTGCCAGCTACAGGGGCATGAACACTGAAGCTTTCTTT. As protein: CASYRGMNTEAFF.

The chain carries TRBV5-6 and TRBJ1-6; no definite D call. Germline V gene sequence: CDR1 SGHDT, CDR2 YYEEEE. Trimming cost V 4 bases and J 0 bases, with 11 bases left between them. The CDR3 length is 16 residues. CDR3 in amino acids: CASSLRVPSYNSPLHF. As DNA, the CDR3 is TGTGCCAGCAGCCTGAGGGTACCCTCCTATAATTCACCCCTCCACTTT.

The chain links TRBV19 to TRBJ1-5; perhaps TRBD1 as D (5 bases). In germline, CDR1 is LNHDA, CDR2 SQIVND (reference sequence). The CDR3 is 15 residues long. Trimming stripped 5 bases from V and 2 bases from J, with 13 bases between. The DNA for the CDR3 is TGTGCCAGTAGTTGGCAAGGGGCAGGCAATCAGCCCCAGCATTTT. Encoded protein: CASSWQGAGNQPQHF.

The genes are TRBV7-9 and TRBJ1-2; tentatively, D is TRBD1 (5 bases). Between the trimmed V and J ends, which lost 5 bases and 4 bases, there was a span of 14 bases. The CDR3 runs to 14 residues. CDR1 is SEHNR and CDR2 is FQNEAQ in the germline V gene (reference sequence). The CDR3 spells CASSPLGGLYGYTF. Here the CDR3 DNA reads TGTGCCAGCAGCCCCCTGGGGGGTCTCTATGGCTACACCTTC.